The entry below describes one TCR beta chain. Its cognate antigen is unknown. An Oncomine TCR Beta short-read assay was used to sequence the DNA from cultured CD4+ T cells. TCRdb analysed the PCR reads with MiXCR anew, one entry per CDR3 protein. The sample includes approximately 20,000 distinct CDR3 sequences, roughly 70% seen only once; the top ten take around 6%. The data were obtained in a study of vaccination and CD4 T cells after COVID-19. Study details: Overlapping SARS-CoV-2, HCoV-NL63, HCoV-OC43 and HCoV-229E spike peptides stimulated the cells.

Documented treatment: roughly nine-day PBMC culture with coronavirus spike peptide pools or control peptides (ViraFEST assay). Trimming removed 1 base at V and 5 bases at J, with 10 bases between. Germline V gene data show CDR1 as KGHDR and CDR2 as SFDVKD. CDR3 length equals 14 residues. Sequencing was carried out using CD4+ T cells from blood, cultured in vitro. The chain links TRBV24-1 to TRBJ2-5; D remains ambiguous. The TCR was taken from a human donor who had recovered from COVID-19. In DNA, the CDR3 is TGTGCCACCAGTGATTTCCATTCGCCGGAGACCCAGTACTTC. Its protein is CATSDFHSPETQYF.